These 17 T cell receptor beta chains came from one sample sequenced in a study of cytomegalovirus exposure and HLA in healthy donors. Repertoires were generated with immunoSEQ multiplex PCR, while TCRdb's copy carries only in-frame clones and drops some. The repertoire includes some 130,000 clones, approximately 84% of them detected once, and 25% to 30% sits in the top ten. The sample consisted of PBMCs. These receptors were obtained from a man in his thirties or forties in good health and CMV-seropositive.

The V and J genes are TRBV10-1 and TRBJ2-1; D is possibly TRBD1 (6 bases). V was pared by 0 bases and J by 8 bases, with 11 bases between. Germline-derived CDR1 and CDR2 are WNHNN and SYGVQD (reference sequence). CDR3 length: 14 residues. The CDR3 nucleotides read TGCGCCAGCAGTGAGTCGGGCAGGGGCCATGAGCAGTTCTTC. Translating gives CASSESGRGHEQFF.

The chain is built from TRBV19 and TRBJ1-6, with 7 bases that match TRBD1. V dropped 3 bases and J dropped 10; count of bases not matched to a gene: 6. Germline CDR1 is LNHDA and CDR2 is SQIVND (reference sequence). CDR3 length: 14 residues. CDR3 DNA: TGTGCCAGTAGTATTCTGGGACAGATGTCACCCCTCCACTTT. This encodes CASSILGQMSPLHF.

This clone was found once. The chain is built from TRBV5-8 and TRBJ2-7, with 10 bases fitting TRBD1. This CDR3 is built from 17 residues. Germline CDR1 SGHTS, CDR2 YDEGEE. V shed 1 base, J shed 1 base, and the junction held 8 bases outside the gene matches. CDR3 residues: CASSLQFSDRGSYEQYF. The CDR3 DNA sequence: TGTGCCAGCAGCTTGCAATTCTCGGACAGGGGGTCCTACGAGCAGTACTTC.

The rearrangement joins TRBV6-1 to TRBJ2-3; D unclear. Germline CDR1 is MNHNS and CDR2 is SASEGT. The CDR3 totals 13 residues. Trimming took 7 bases from V and 0 from J, leaving 8 bases between them. The CDR3 here is CASKTASTDTQYF. CDR3 nucleotide sequence: TGTGCCAGCAAGACTGCCAGCACAGATACGCAGTATTTT.

The chain is built from TRBV5-1 and TRBJ1-4; D remains unclear. Trimming cost V 1 base and J 0 bases, with 10 bases left between them. This CDR3 comprises 16 residues. Germline CDR1 SGHRS, CDR2 YFSETQ. This chain's CDR3 is CASSLRWGATNEKLFF. The CDR3 nucleotides read TGCGCCAGCAGCTTGAGGTGGGGAGCAACTAATGAAAAACTGTTTTTT.

V usage is TRBV7-7 and J usage is TRBJ2-2; D remains unclear. The ends were cut back, 5 bases at V and 6 bases at J, with 10 bases in the middle. Germline CDR1 and CDR2: SSHAT and FNYEAQ (reference sequence). The CDR3 is 13 amino acids. CDR3 sequence: CASSPDMPGELFF. Written as DNA, the CDR3 is TGTGCCAGCAGCCCAGACATGCCCGGGGAGCTGTTTTTT.

The chain recombines TRBV7-2 with TRBJ2-5, with 10 bases lining up with TRBD2. The CDR3 has 15 amino acids. In germline, CDR1 is SGHTA, CDR2 FQGNSA. The junction had 8 bases not matched to a gene; V was cut back by 5 bases and J by 5 bases. For the CDR3, the DNA is TGTGCCAGCAGCCCCTGGACTAGCGGCATGGAGACCCAGTACTTC. This encodes CASSPWTSGMETQYF.

The genes are TRBV9 and TRBJ2-7; D might be TRBD2 (5 bases). V lost 3 bases and J lost 4, with 14 bases in between. CDR3 size: 14 residues. Germline CDR1 reads SGDLS; CDR2 reads YYNGEE. DNA of the CDR3: TGTGCCAGCAGCGGATCCCTGGGAGTTTACGAGCAGTACTTC. Translation gives CASSGSLGVYEQYF.

CDR3 nucleotide sequence: TGTGCCAGCAGTCAGGGGACAGGGAAGGTGGCTAACTATGGCTACACCTTC. Amino acid sequence: CASSQGTGKVANYGYTF. J is TRBJ1-2 and V is TRBV7-3, with 9 nucleotides matching TRBD1. CDR1 and CDR2 from the germline V gene are SGHTA and FQGTGA. V lost 6 bases, J lost 0 bases, and 11 bases stayed unmatched. The CDR3 has 17 amino acids.

The genes are TRBV7-3 and TRBJ2-7, with TRBD1 identical over 7 bases. J gave up 0 bases and V 3 bases, and 2 bases lay outside the gene matches. Germline loops: CDR1 SGHTA, CDR2 FQGTGA. The CDR3 length is 14 residues. CDR3: CASSLTGSSYEQYF. The CDR3 bases are TGTGCCAGCAGCTTGACAGGGAGCTCCTACGAGCAGTACTTC.

The chain uses TRBV30 and TRBJ2-1; TRBD2 agrees at 9 bases. J gave up 5 bases and V 7 bases, and 3 bases lay outside the gene matches. This CDR3 has 12 residues. Germline CDR1 is GTSNPN and CDR2 is SVGIG (reference sequence). CDR3 coding DNA: TGTGCCTCGACTAGCGGCAACAATGAGCAGTTCTTC. Its translation is CASTSGNNEQFF.

The CDR3 region is CASSKGQGDTGELFF. As DNA, the CDR3 is TGTGCCAGCAGCAAGGGACAGGGCGACACCGGGGAGCTGTTTTTT. The chain couples TRBV2 to TRBJ2-2, with 9 bases matching TRBD1. Germline lookup yields CDR1 SNHLY and CDR2 FYNNEI. The trim removed 6 bases at V and 3 bases at J, leaving 5 bases unmatched. CDR3 length: 15 residues.

This chain links TRBV10-2 with TRBJ2-7; 9 bases are a match to TRBD1. This CDR3 has 15 amino acids. The ends lost 6 bases at V and 1 base at J; junction bases unmatched: 7. Germline CDR1 and CDR2: WSHSY and SAAADI. CDR3 coding DNA: TGCGCCAGCAGAGCCGGGACAGGGAGGTCCTACGAGCAGTACTTC. Translated, it gives CASRAGTGRSYEQYF.

V usage is TRBV9 and J usage is TRBJ1-2; D is uncertain. The germline V and J ends were trimmed by 0 bases and 4 bases, with 10 bases remaining between them. Per germline, CDR1 SGDLS and CDR2 YYNGEE. There are 14 residues in the CDR3. In nucleotides, the CDR3 is TGTGCCAGCAGCGTAGGCGCTCCGAGCTATGGCTACACCTTC. This translates into CASSVGAPSYGYTF.

The gene calls are TRBV5-1 and TRBJ2-7; TRBD1 matches at 9 bases. This CDR3 is 15 amino acids long. V shed 4 bases and J 0 bases; nucleotides not matched to a gene: 5. Germline CDR1 is SGHRS and CDR2 is YFSETQ. The CDR3 nucleotides are TGCGCCAGCAGCCGGACAGGGGCTGCCTCCTACGAGCAGTACTTC. Protein product: CASSRTGAASYEQYF.

This rearrangement joins TRBV5-4 to TRBJ2-3; D is unresolved. The CDR3 sequence is 11 residues long. Looked up from germline, CDR1 is SGHNT and CDR2 is YYREEE (reference sequence). Trimming stripped 5 bases from V and 6 bases from J, with 7 bases between. The chain's CDR3 is CASRLSDTQYF. The DNA for the CDR3 is TGTGCCAGCAGACTATCGGATACGCAGTATTTT.

The V gene is TRBV7-2, the J gene TRBJ1-5; D ambiguous. Germline V gene lookup returns CDR1 SGHTA and CDR2 FQGNSA. V was pared by 5 bases and J by 0 bases, with 14 bases between. The CDR3 has 16 amino acids. The CDR3, as DNA: TGTGCCAGCAGCCTGCGAGGGCAGGATAGCAATCAGCCCCAGCATTTT. It codes for CASSLRGQDSNQPQHF. Supplemented by reference TRBV7-2 and TRBJ1-5, the full variable domain reads GAGVSQSPSNKVTEKGKDVELRCDPISGHTALYWYRQSLGQGLEFLIYFQGNSAPDKSGLPSDRFSAERTGGSVSTLTIQRTQQEDSAVYLCASSLRGQDSNQPQHFGDGTRLSIL.